The 21 T cell receptor beta chains given below trace back to one sample, sequenced in a study of cytomegalovirus exposure and HLA in healthy donors. 60 Vbeta and 13 Jbeta primers were used in PCR. TCRdb's copy holds only in-frame clones and misses some; the assay was immunoSEQ multiplex PCR. Its listing shows 50,000 to 80,000 clones. The sequenced sample was PBMCs. The receptors originated from a woman aged 18-29 years in good health and CMV-seronegative.

The chain combines TRBV6-1 with TRBJ1-5; 7 bases align to TRBD1. The CDR3 is 15 residues long. The germline V gene encodes CDR1 MNHNS and CDR2 SASEGT. Trimming took 4 bases from V and 2 from J; bases not matched to a gene: 5. CDR3 region: CASSVRQGGNQPQHF. The CDR3 coding sequence is TGTGCCAGCAGTGTCAGACAGGGTGGCAATCAGCCCCAGCATTTT.

The rearrangement uses TRBV7-3 and TRBJ1-1; 7 nucleotides agree with TRBD1. Per the germline V gene, CDR1 is SGHTA and CDR2 is FQGTGA. This CDR3 is 14 amino acids long. V lost 4 bases and J lost 3; bases outside the gene matches: 5. CDR3 nucleotide sequence: TGTGCCAGCAGCTCACAGGGGACAGACACTGAAGCTTTCTTT. Translation gives CASSSQGTDTEAFF. Looking up the rest from reference TRBV7-3 and TRBJ1-1 gives the full variable domain: GAGVSQTPSNKVTEKGKYVELRCDPISGHTALYWYRQSLGQGPEFLIYFQGTGAADDSGLPNDRFFAVRPEGSVSTLKIQRTERGDSAVYLCASSSQGTDTEAFFGQGTRLTVV.

DNA of the CDR3: TGTGCCAGTAGCGACAGGGGCTATAGCACAGATACGCAGTATTTT. It is translated as CASSDRGYSTDTQYF. The V gene is TRBV19, the J gene TRBJ2-3; TRBD1 aligns across 8 bases. The length of the CDR3 is 15 residues. CDR1 is LNHDA and CDR2 is SQIVND in the germline V gene (reference sequence). The junction had 5 bases not matched to a gene; V was cut back by 6 bases and J by 0 bases.

The V call is TRBV6-1, the J call TRBJ1-4; D unresolved. This CDR3 contains 12 residues. The ends were cut back, 6 bases at V and 7 bases at J, with 9 bases in the middle. The germline V gene encodes CDR1 MNHNS and CDR2 SASEGT. The CDR3, as DNA: TGTGCCAGCAGAGGAGGGCCTGAAAAACTGTTTTTT. Its translation is CASRGGPEKLFF.

This chain connects TRBV29-1 to TRBJ1-2; D might be TRBD1 (5 bases). V shed 8 bases and J shed 0 bases, with 19 bases lying between them. The V gene's germline CDR1 is SQVTM and CDR2 ANQGSEA. The length of the CDR3 is 15 residues. This CDR3 reads CSSGGGGESNYGYTF. CDR3 DNA: TGCAGCTCGGGGGGTGGAGGGGAATCTAACTATGGCTACACCTTC.

The chain is built from TRBV18 and TRBJ1-2, with D maybe TRBD1 (6 bases). Germline loops: CDR1 KGHSH, CDR2 LQKENI. The CDR3 spans 15 residues. Trimming removed 3 bases at V and 6 bases at J, with 17 bases between. Written as DNA, the CDR3 is TGTGCCAGCTCACCCGCGACAGGTACCAGGAATGGCTACACCTTC. As protein: CASSPATGTRNGYTF. Full variable domain (outside the CDR3, taken from reference TRBV18 and TRBJ1-2): NAGVMQNPRHLVRRRGQEARLRCSPMKGHSHVYWYRQLPEEGLKFMVYLQKENIIDESGMPKERFSAEFPKEGPSILRIQQVVRGDSAAYFCASSPATGTRNGYTFGSGTRLTVV.

The V gene is TRBV18, the J gene TRBJ2-7; tentative D call: TRBD2 (5 bases). Trimming took 4 bases from V and 2 from J, leaving 21 bases between them. The CDR3 contains 17 residues. Germline-derived CDR1 and CDR2 are KGHSH and LQKENI. This CDR3 reads CASSLSGTRIVPYEQYF. As DNA, the CDR3 is TGTGCCAGCTCACTCTCGGGAACACGCATCGTACCCTACGAGCAGTACTTC. The entire variable domain, with the rest obtained from reference TRBV18 and TRBJ2-7, is as follows: NAGVMQNPRHLVRRRGQEARLRCSPMKGHSHVYWYRQLPEEGLKFMVYLQKENIIDESGMPKERFSAEFPKEGPSILRIQQVVRGDSAAYFCASSLSGTRIVPYEQYFGPGTRLTVT.

The V and J genes are TRBV28 and TRBJ2-7; TRBD2 matches at 11 bases. Germline CDR1 MDHEN, CDR2 SYDVKM. The CDR3 has 14 amino acids. J was trimmed by 4 bases and V by 6 bases; bases with no gene match: 5. CDR3 residues: CASRNSGGAYEQYF. The CDR3, as DNA: TGTGCCAGCAGAAATAGCGGGGGGGCTTACGAGCAGTACTTC.

The chain combines TRBV9 with TRBJ2-2, with D unresolved. Germline V gene data show CDR1 as SGDLS and CDR2 as YYNGEE. The CDR3 consists of 13 residues. The V gene lost 2 bases and the J gene lost 1 base, with 3 bases spanning the gap. The CDR3 is CASSVKNTGELFF. In nucleotides, the CDR3 is TGTGCCAGCAGCGTCAAGAACACCGGGGAGCTGTTTTTT. The variable domain in full, with the rest retrieved from reference TRBV9 and TRBJ2-2, is DSGVTQTPKHLITATGQRVTLRCSPRSGDLSVYWYQQSLDQGLQFLIQYYNGEERAKGNILERFSAQQFPDLHSELNLSSLELGDSALYFCASSVKNTGELFFGEGSRLTVL.

The chain is built from TRBV7-9 and TRBJ1-2; weak D call: TRBD1 (6 bases). Trimming cost V 3 bases and J 8 bases, with 10 bases left between them. CDR1 and CDR2 from the germline V gene are SEHNR and FQNEAQ (reference sequence). The CDR3 has 12 amino acids. The CDR3 reads CASSFRGAGYTF. DNA of the CDR3: TGTGCCAGCAGCTTCAGGGGCGCCGGCTACACCTTC.

CDR3 nucleotide sequence: TGTGCCAGCAGCTATAAAGTAGATACGCAGTATTTT. Residues: CASSYKVDTQYF. The chain has TRBV2 and TRBJ2-3, with D uncertain. Trimming left V 6 bases short and J 5 bases short, with 9 bases between. Germline V CDR1 and CDR2: SNHLY, FYNNEI. This CDR3 has 12 amino acids.

J is TRBJ1-5 and V is TRBV6-1; a possible D gene is TRBD1 (5 bases). Germline-derived CDR1 and CDR2 are MNHNS and SASEGT. The CDR3 runs to 14 residues. V was pared by 1 base and J by 5 bases, with 9 bases between. This chain's CDR3 is CASSEGGGYQPQHF. For the CDR3, the DNA is TGTGCCAGCAGTGAAGGGGGGGGGTATCAGCCCCAGCATTTT.

This sequence joins TRBV5-1 and TRBJ1-1; the D is unclear. The V end was cut by 3 bases, the J end by 4 bases, with 10 bases between. Germline-derived CDR1 and CDR2 are SGHRS and YFSETQ. The CDR3 loop spans 13 amino acids. The CDR3 spells CASSSNTATEAFF. The DNA for the CDR3 is TGCGCCAGCAGCTCTAATACTGCCACTGAAGCTTTCTTT.

V and J are TRBV11-3 and TRBJ2-3; 12 nucleotides match TRBD2. The CDR3 totals 15 residues. Germline V gene lookup returns CDR1 SGHNT and CDR2 YENEEA. The V segment lost 4 bases and the J segment 3 bases; nucleotides outside the gene matches: 2. Written as DNA, the CDR3 is TGTGCCAGCAGCTCTAGCGGGGGGGCAACAGATACGCAGTATTTT. Its protein is CASSSSGGATDTQYF. Using reference TRBV11-3 and TRBJ2-3 for the parts outside the CDR3, the full variable domain is EAGVVQSPRYKIIEKKQPVAFWCNPISGHNTLYWYLQNLGQGPELLIRYENEEAVDDSQLPKDRFSAERLKGVDSTLKIQPAELGDSAVYLCASSSSGGATDTQYFGPGTRLTVL.

The V and J genes are TRBV9 and TRBJ2-3; D might be TRBD2 (5 bases). V was pared by 4 bases and J by 6 bases, with 24 bases between. The germline V gene encodes CDR1 SGDLS and CDR2 YYNGEE. CDR3 length: 17 residues. The CDR3 bases are TGTGCCAGCAGCCCGGCCCCAATCCCTTCTTCGGGGGATACGCAGTATTTT. This codes for CASSPAPIPSSGDTQYF.

V and J are TRBV28 and TRBJ1-2, with 7 positions matching TRBD1. The CDR3 has 14 amino acids. Germline V lookup: CDR1 MDHEN, CDR2 SYDVKM. V shed 5 bases and J 6 bases; nucleotides not matched to a gene: 9. The CDR3 region is CASSATGTVNGYTF. CDR3 DNA sequence: TGTGCCAGCAGTGCTACCGGGACAGTGAATGGCTACACCTTC.

The J gene is TRBJ1-2, the V gene TRBV6-1; TRBD1 agrees at 8 bases. V trimming: 1 base; J trimming: 0 bases; junction bases outside the gene matches: 4. The germline gives CDR1 MNHNS, CDR2 SASEGT. CDR3 length: 16 residues. The CDR3 protein is CASSEVGQASNYGYTF. Written as DNA, the CDR3 is TGTGCCAGCAGTGAAGTGGGACAGGCCTCTAACTATGGCTACACCTTC.

A remark on this clone: The same CDR3 also results from other DNA sequences found in this sample. V is TRBV5-6 and J is TRBJ1-5, with TRBD1 matching 8 bases. The CDR3 is made up of 15 amino acids. The junction had 2 bases not matched to a gene; V was cut back by 0 bases and J by 3 bases. In germline, CDR1 is SGHDT, CDR2 YYEEEE. The CDR3: CASSLGQGPNQPQHF. The CDR3 DNA sequence: TGTGCCAGCAGCTTGGGACAGGGGCCCAATCAGCCCCAGCATTTT.

The chain links TRBV25-1 to TRBJ1-1; D is undetermined. V shed 8 bases and J shed 12 bases, with 13 bases lying between them. The CDR3 extends over 10 amino acids. Germline V gene data show CDR1 as MGHDK and CDR2 as SYGVNS. The CDR3 DNA is TGTGCCAGCCAAGAGGAATTGACTTTCTTT. Amino acids: CASQEELTFF.

The J gene is TRBJ2-1, the V gene TRBV30; 7 nucleotides align to TRBD2. Per the germline V gene, CDR1 is GTSNPN and CDR2 is SVGIG (reference sequence). This CDR3 contains 12 residues. Trimming took 5 bases from V and 7 from J; bases not matched to a gene: 5. This CDR3 reads CAWFEGGNEQFF. For the CDR3, the DNA is TGTGCCTGGTTCGAGGGAGGGAATGAGCAGTTCTTC.

The CDR3 loop is CASSFIVSDFTEAFF. CDR3 coding DNA: TGTGCCAGCAGCTTTATAGTTAGCGATTTCACTGAAGCTTTCTTT. This chain uses TRBV7-9 with TRBJ1-1, with D unresolved. Trimming removed 3 bases from V and 4 bases from J, with 15 bases in between. This CDR3 comprises 15 residues. Germline CDR1 is SEHNR and CDR2 is FQNEAQ (reference sequence).